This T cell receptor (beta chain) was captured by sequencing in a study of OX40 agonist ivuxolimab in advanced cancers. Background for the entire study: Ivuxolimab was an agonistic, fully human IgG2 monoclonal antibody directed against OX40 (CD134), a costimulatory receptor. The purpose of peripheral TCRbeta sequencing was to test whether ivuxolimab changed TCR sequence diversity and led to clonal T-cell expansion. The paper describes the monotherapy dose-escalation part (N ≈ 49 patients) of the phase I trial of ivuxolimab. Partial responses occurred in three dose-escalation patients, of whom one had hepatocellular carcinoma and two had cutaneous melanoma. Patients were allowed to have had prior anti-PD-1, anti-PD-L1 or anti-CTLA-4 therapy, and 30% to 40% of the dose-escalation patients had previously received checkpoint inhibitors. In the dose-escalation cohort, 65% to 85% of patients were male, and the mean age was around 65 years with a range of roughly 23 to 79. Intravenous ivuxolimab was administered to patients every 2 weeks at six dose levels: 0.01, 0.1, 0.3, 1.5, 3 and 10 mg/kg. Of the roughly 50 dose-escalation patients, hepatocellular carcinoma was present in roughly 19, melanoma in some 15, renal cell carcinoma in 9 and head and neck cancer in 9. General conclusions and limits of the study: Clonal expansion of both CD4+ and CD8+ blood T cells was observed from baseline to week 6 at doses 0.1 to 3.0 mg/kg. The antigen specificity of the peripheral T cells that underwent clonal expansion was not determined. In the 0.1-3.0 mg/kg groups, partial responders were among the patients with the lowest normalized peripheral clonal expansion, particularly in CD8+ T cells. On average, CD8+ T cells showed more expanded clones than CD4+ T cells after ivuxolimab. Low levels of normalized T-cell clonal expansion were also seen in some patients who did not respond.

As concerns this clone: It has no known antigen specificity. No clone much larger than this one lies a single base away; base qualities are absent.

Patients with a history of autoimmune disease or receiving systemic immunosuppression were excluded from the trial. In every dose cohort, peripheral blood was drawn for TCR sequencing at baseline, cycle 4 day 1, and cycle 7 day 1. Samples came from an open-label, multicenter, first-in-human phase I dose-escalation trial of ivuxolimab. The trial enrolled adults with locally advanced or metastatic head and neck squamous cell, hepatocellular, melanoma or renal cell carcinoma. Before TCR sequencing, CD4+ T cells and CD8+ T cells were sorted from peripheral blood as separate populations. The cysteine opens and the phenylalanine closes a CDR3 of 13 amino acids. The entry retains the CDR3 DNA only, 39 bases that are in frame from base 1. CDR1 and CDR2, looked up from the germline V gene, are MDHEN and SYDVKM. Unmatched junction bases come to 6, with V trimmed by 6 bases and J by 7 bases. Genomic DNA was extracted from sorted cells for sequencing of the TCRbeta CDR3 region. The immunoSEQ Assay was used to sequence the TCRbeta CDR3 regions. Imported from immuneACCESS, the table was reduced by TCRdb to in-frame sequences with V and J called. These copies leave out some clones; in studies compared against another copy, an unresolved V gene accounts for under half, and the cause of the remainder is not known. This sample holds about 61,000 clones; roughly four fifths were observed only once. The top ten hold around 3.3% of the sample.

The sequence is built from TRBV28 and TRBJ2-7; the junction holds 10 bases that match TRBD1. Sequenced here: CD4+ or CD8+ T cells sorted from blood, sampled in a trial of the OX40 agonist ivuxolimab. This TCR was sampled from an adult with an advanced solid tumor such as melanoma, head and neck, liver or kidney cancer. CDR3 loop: CASSPGQGEEQYF. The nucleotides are TGTGCCAGCAGCCCAGGACAGGGGGAGGAGCAGTACTTC. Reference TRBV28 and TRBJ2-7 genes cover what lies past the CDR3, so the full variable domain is DVKVTQSSRYLVKRTGEKVFLECVQDMDHENMFWYRQDPGLGLRLIYFSYDVKMKEKGDIPEGYSVSREKKERFSLILESASTNQTSMYLCASSPGQGEEQYFGPGTRLTVT.